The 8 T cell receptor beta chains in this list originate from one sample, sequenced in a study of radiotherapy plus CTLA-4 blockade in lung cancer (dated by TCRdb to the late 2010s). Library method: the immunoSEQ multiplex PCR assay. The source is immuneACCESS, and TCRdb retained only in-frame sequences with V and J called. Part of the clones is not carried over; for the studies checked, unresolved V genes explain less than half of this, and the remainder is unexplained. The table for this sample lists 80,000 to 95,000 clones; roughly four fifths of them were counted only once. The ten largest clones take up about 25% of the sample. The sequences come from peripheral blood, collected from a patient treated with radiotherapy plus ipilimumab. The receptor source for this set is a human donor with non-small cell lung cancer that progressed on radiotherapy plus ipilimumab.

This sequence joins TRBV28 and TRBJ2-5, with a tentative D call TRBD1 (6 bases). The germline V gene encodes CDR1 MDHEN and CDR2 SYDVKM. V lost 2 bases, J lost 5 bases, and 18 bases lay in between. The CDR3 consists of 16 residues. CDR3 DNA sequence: TGTGCCAGCAGTTTACTTACTGGGCAGGGGCAGGAGACCCAGTACTTC. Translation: CASSLLTGQGQETQYF. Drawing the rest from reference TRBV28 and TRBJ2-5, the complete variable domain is DVKVTQSSRYLVKRTGEKVFLECVQDMDHENMFWYRQDPGLGLRLIYFSYDVKMKEKGDIPEGYSVSREKKERFSLILESASTNQTSMYLCASSLLTGQGQETQYFGPGTRLLVL.

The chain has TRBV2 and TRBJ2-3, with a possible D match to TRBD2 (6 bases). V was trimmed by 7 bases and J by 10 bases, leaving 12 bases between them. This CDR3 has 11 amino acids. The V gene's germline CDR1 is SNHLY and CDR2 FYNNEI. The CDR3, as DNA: TGTGCCAGCACTAGTCGGGGGTCGCAGTATTTT. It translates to CASTSRGSQYF. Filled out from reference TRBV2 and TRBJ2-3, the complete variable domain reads EPEVTQTPSHQVTQMGQEVILRCVPISNHLYFYWYRQILGQKVEFLVSFYNNEISEKSEIFDDQFSVERPDGSNFTLKIRSTKLEDSAMYFCASTSRGSQYFGPGTRLTVL.

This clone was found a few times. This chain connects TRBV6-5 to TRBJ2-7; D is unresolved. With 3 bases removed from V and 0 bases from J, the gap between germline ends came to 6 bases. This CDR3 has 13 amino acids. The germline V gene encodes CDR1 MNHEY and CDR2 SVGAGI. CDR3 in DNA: TGTGCCAGCAGTTATTCAAGCTCCTACGAGCAGTACTTC. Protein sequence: CASSYSSSYEQYF.

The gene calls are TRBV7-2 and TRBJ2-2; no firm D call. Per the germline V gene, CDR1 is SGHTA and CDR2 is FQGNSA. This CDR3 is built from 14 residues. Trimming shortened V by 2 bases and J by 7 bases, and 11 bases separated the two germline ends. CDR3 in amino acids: CASSLIRSVGELFF. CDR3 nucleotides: TGTGCCAGCAGCTTAATTAGGAGTGTCGGGGAGCTGTTTTTT.

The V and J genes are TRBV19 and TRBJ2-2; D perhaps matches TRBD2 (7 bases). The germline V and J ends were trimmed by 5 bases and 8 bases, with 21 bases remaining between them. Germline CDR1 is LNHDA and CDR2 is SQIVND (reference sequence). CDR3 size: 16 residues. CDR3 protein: CASSPTGTMKQGELFF. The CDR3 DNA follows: TGTGCCAGTAGTCCAACAGGGACTATGAAACAAGGGGAGCTGTTTTTT.

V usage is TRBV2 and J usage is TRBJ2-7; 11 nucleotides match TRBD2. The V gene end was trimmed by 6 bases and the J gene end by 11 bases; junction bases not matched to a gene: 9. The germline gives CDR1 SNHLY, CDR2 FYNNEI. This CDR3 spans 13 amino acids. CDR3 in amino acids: CASRATSGRMEYV. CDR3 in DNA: TGTGCCAGCAGGGCCACTAGCGGGAGAATGGAGTACGTC.

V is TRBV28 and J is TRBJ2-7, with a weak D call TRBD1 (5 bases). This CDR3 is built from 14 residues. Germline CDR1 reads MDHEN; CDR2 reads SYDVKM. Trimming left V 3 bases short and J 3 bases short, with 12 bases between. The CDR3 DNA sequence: TGTGCCAGCAGTTTCGTGGGAACAGGCTACGAGCAGTACTTC. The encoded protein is CASSFVGTGYEQYF.

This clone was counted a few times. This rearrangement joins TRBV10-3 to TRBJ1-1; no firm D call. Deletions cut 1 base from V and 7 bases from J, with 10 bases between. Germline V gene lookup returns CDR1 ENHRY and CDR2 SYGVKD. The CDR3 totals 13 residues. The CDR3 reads CAISEYGENEAFF. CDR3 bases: TGTGCCATCAGTGAGTACGGGGAAAATGAAGCTTTCTTT.